This record covers a single TCR beta chain. The data were taken from a study of blood T cell repertoires in COVID-19. Across the study: The study drew acute and convalescent COVID-19 samples from the United States, Italy and Spain. From T cells, B-cell-depleted T cells, or PBMCs came the material, which was cDNA or gDNA.

This CDR3 has 13 amino acids. The V gene's germline CDR1 is KGHSH and CDR2 LQKENI. V shed 5 bases, J shed 5 bases, and the junction held 3 bases outside the gene matches. In the original analysis: Researchers report that nucleated cell counts were estimated from reference gene primer amplification. Measured with immunoSEQ multiplex PCR; TCRdb has only the in-frame clones, and not every one. V and J calls and clone size are copied from that table; D and trimming were computed from the DNA. This table has about 100,000 clones, around 90% appearing once. The clonotype comes from a woman aged 55-75 years with acute or convalescent COVID-19. This rearrangement joins TRBV18 to TRBJ2-1, with 7 bases aligning to TRBD2. The material sequenced was peripheral blood. The CDR3 nucleotides are TGTGCCAGCTCATTGGCGGGAGACAATGAGCAGTTCTTC. It translates to CASSLAGDNEQFF.